This TCR beta chain comes out of a study of Ad26.COV2.S vaccination and SARS-CoV-2 variants. The treatment here: 15 to 20 received Ad26.COV2.S at low or high dose, single or two shots; roughly five received placebo; per-sample allocation not given. Following the first vaccine or placebo injection, samples were taken on day 63. This table comes from immunoSEQ multiplex PCR, and its TCRdb copy is limited to in-frame clones, with some not included. The table lists about 350,000 clones, approximately 86% of them singletons. The V gene's germline CDR1 is KGHSH and CDR2 LQKENI. CDR3 length: 18 residues. V was clipped by 1 base and J by 7 bases, with 23 bases between them.

The sequence derives from a person aged 18-65 years who received the Ad26.COV2.S COVID-19 vaccine or a placebo. The chain is built from TRBV18 and TRBJ2-1; possibly TRBD1 for D (6 bases). Material: peripheral blood, obtained in a trial of Ad26.COV2.S vaccine versus placebo. CDR3 region: CASSPRLSGRGAGNEQFF. The CDR3 DNA reads TGTGCCAGCTCACCACGGTTGTCTGGCAGGGGCGCTGGGAATGAGCAGTTCTTC.